A selection of T cell receptor beta chains follows, all from one sample in a study of blood T cell repertoires in COVID-19. Measured with immunoSEQ multiplex PCR; TCRdb has only the in-frame clones, and not every one. Here the sample spans 200,000 to 250,000 clones, 88% being singletons. Sequencing was carried out using peripheral blood. The receptors stem from a woman aged 60-75 years with acute or convalescent COVID-19. CDR3s include the opening cysteine and the closing phenylalanine or tryptophan. Each record gives: clone size, V gene, J gene, D gene, CDR3 DNA, CDR3 protein. The D gene is left open where the match is weak. Clone sizes are given selectively: once, few, many, or a class where the clone is expanded.

clone_size: NA
v_call: TRBV7-8
j_call: TRBJ2-2
d_call: NA
cdr3_nt: TGTGCCAGCAGCTCAGGGGTCGGCACCGGGGAGCTGTTTTTT
cdr3_aa: CASSSGVGTGELFF

clone_size: NA
v_call: TRBV11-2
j_call: TRBJ1-5
d_call: NA
cdr3_nt: TGTGCCAGCAGCTTAGGACGGAGTAATCAGCCCCAGCATTTT
cdr3_aa: CASSLGRSNQPQHF

clone_size: NA
v_call: TRBV7-9
j_call: TRBJ1-1
d_call: TRBD1
cdr3_nt: TGTGCCAGCAGCTTAGGAGGGAGACAGGGGAATGCTTTCTTT
cdr3_aa: CASSLGGRQGNAFF

clone_size: NA
v_call: TRBV6-5
j_call: TRBJ1-5
d_call: NA
cdr3_nt: TGTGCCAGCAGTCCAGTTAGCAATCAGCCCCAGCATTTT
cdr3_aa: CASSPVSNQPQHF

clone_size: NA
v_call: TRBV9
j_call: TRBJ1-2
d_call: TRBD1
cdr3_nt: TGTGCCAGCAGCGCCGGGACAGCGAGGGTGATTTATGGCTACACCTTC
cdr3_aa: CASSAGTARVIYGYTF

clone_size: once
v_call: TRBV24-1
j_call: TRBJ1-1
d_call: TRBD1
cdr3_nt: TGTGCCACCAGTGACCCGAGGACAGGAAACACTGAAGCTTTCTTT
cdr3_aa: CATSDPRTGNTEAFF

clone_size: NA
v_call: TRBV27
j_call: TRBJ1-6
d_call: NA
cdr3_nt: TGTGCCAGCAGTTTATACGGCACCCGGGGGGGTAATTCACCCCTCCACTTT
cdr3_aa: CASSLYGTRGGNSPLHF

clone_size: NA
v_call: TRBV5-1
j_call: TRBJ2-5
d_call: TRBD2
cdr3_nt: TGCGCCAGCAGGACCGGGACTAGCGGGCCCCCAGAGACCCAGTACTTC
cdr3_aa: CASRTGTSGPPETQYF

clone_size: few
v_call: TRBV19
j_call: TRBJ1-1
d_call: NA
cdr3_nt: TGTGCCAGTAGTCTTGGACAGCTGAACACTGAAGCTTTCTTT
cdr3_aa: CASSLGQLNTEAFF

clone_size: NA
v_call: TRBV10-3
j_call: TRBJ1-3
d_call: TRBD1
cdr3_nt: TGTGCCATCAGGCCGGGACAGGGATCTAACATCGCTGGAAACACCATATATTTT
cdr3_aa: CAIRPGQGSNIAGNTIYF

clone_size: NA
v_call: TRBV29-1
j_call: TRBJ2-3
d_call: TRBD2
cdr3_nt: TGCAGCGTTGCCGGGACTAGCGGTACAGATACGCAGTATTTT
cdr3_aa: CSVAGTSGTDTQYF

clone_size: NA
v_call: TRBV18
j_call: TRBJ2-7
d_call: TRBD1
cdr3_nt: TGTGCCAGCTCCCCCGGACAGGGGGAGGTCGACGAGCAGTACTTC
cdr3_aa: CASSPGQGEVDEQYF

clone_size: NA
v_call: TRBV6-2/TRBV6-3
j_call: TRBJ2-1
d_call: TRBD2
cdr3_nt: TGTGCCAGCAGTGCTGCGGGACTAGGGTCTCTCTTC
cdr3_aa: CASSAAGLGSLF

clone_size: NA
v_call: TRBV7-2
j_call: TRBJ2-1
d_call: TRBD2
cdr3_nt: TGTGCCAGCAGGGGGGTAGGGGCTAGCGGGGCCAATGAGCAGTTCTTC
cdr3_aa: CASRGVGASGANEQFF

clone_size: NA
v_call: TRBV28
j_call: TRBJ2-1
d_call: TRBD2
cdr3_nt: TGTGCCAGCAGTTCACCGGGACTAGCTCTTTTTTCCTACAATGAGCAGTTCTTC
cdr3_aa: CASSSPGLALFSYNEQFF

clone_size: NA
v_call: TRBV5-6
j_call: TRBJ1-2
d_call: NA
cdr3_nt: TGTGCCCCCCGCCCGTCCTTCGAGCCTTATGGCTACACCTTC
cdr3_aa: CAPRPSFEPYGYTF

clone_size: NA
v_call: TRBV6-5
j_call: TRBJ1-1
d_call: NA
cdr3_nt: TGTGCCAGCAGGTGGGGGGATAGGGCCACTGAAGCTTTCTTT
cdr3_aa: CASRWGDRATEAFF

clone_size: NA
v_call: TRBV7-2
j_call: TRBJ1-2
d_call: NA
cdr3_nt: TGTGCCAGCAGCTTGACCCGGGATGGCTACACCTTC
cdr3_aa: CASSLTRDGYTF

clone_size: NA
v_call: TRBV27
j_call: TRBJ2-7
d_call: NA
cdr3_nt: TGTGCCAGCAGTTGGGGCCAGGGTTCCTACGAGCAGTACTTC
cdr3_aa: CASSWGQGSYEQYF

clone_size: NA
v_call: TRBV6-5
j_call: TRBJ1-3
d_call: NA
cdr3_nt: TGTGCCAGCCGGTTACTCTCTGGAAACACCATATATTTT
cdr3_aa: CASRLLSGNTIYF

clone_size: NA
v_call: TRBV4-1
j_call: TRBJ2-3
d_call: NA
cdr3_nt: TGCGCCAGCAGCCTTCTGGGTAGCCCGGTGCCAGATACGCAGTATTTT
cdr3_aa: CASSLLGSPVPDTQYF

clone_size: NA
v_call: TRBV19
j_call: TRBJ1-2
d_call: TRBD1
cdr3_nt: TGTGCCAGTAGTGCTCGGACAGGGGGCAGAGGTGGCTACACCTTC
cdr3_aa: CASSARTGGRGGYTF

clone_size: few
v_call: TRBV6-5
j_call: TRBJ2-5
d_call: TRBD2
cdr3_nt: TGTGCCAGCAGTATTCGCGGGGGGCAATCAGAGACCCAGTACTTC
cdr3_aa: CASSIRGGQSETQYF

clone_size: few
v_call: TRBV3-1/TRBV3-2
j_call: TRBJ1-5
d_call: TRBD1
cdr3_nt: TGTGCCAGCAGCCAGGACAGGGGGTGGAATCAGCCCCAGCATTTT
cdr3_aa: CASSQDRGWNQPQHF

clone_size: NA
v_call: TRBV2
j_call: TRBJ1-5
d_call: TRBD1
cdr3_nt: TGTGCCAGCAGCTGGGACAGGGAAGGTCATCAGCCCCAGCATTTT
cdr3_aa: CASSWDREGHQPQHF

clone_size: once
v_call: TRBV30
j_call: TRBJ1-2
d_call: TRBD1
cdr3_nt: TGTGCCTGGGCCCTCGGACAGGGGAACTATGGCTACACCTTC
cdr3_aa: CAWALGQGNYGYTF

clone_size: NA
v_call: TRBV6-5
j_call: TRBJ2-3
d_call: NA
cdr3_nt: TGTGCCAGCAGTTACTCGGAGGCCCGGGACTCAGATACGCAGTATTTT
cdr3_aa: CASSYSEARDSDTQYF

clone_size: NA
v_call: TRBV6-2/TRBV6-3
j_call: TRBJ2-1
d_call: NA
cdr3_nt: TGTGCCAGCAGTTACCAGCCGGGTAAGGAGTTCTTC
cdr3_aa: CASSYQPGKEFF

clone_size: NA
v_call: TRBV7-2
j_call: TRBJ1-4
d_call: TRBD1
cdr3_nt: TGTGCCAGCAGCTTATCACAGGGGGGGAGTGAAAAACTGTTTTTT
cdr3_aa: CASSLSQGGSEKLFF

clone_size: NA
v_call: TRBV6-4
j_call: TRBJ2-3
d_call: TRBD2
cdr3_nt: TGTGCCAGCAGTGACTCGGCGGGGGGGCGAGAAGATACGCAGTATTTT
cdr3_aa: CASSDSAGGREDTQYF

clone_size: NA
v_call: TRBV28
j_call: TRBJ1-2
d_call: NA
cdr3_nt: TGTGCCAGCAGTTTCTCAGGGTATGGCTACACCTTC
cdr3_aa: CASSFSGYGYTF

clone_size: few
v_call: TRBV30
j_call: TRBJ1-5
d_call: NA
cdr3_nt: TGTGCCTGGGGACCTGGGAGTAGTAGCAATCAGCCCCAGCATTTT
cdr3_aa: CAWGPGSSSNQPQHF

clone_size: NA
v_call: TRBV7-8
j_call: TRBJ2-5
d_call: TRBD2
cdr3_nt: TGTGCCAGCAGCTTCCCCGGGACTAGCGGCGGGTGGGAGACCCAGTACTTC
cdr3_aa: CASSFPGTSGGWETQYF

clone_size: NA
v_call: TRBV20-1
j_call: TRBJ1-3
d_call: NA
cdr3_nt: TGCAGTGCTAGGGTAGGGGACACCATATATTTT
cdr3_aa: CSARVGDTIYF

clone_size: NA
v_call: TRBV7-2
j_call: TRBJ2-3
d_call: TRBD2
cdr3_nt: TGTGCCAGCAGCCCGGGACTATGGGTAGATACGCAGTATTTT
cdr3_aa: CASSPGLWVDTQYF

clone_size: NA
v_call: TRBV14
j_call: TRBJ2-1
d_call: TRBD1
cdr3_nt: TGTGCCAGCAGCGGGACAGGGCTCTACAATGAGCAGTTCTTC
cdr3_aa: CASSGTGLYNEQFF

clone_size: NA
v_call: TRBV29-1
j_call: TRBJ2-1
d_call: TRBD1
cdr3_nt: TGCAGCGTTTCGCGCGGGACAGGAAACAATGAGCAGTTCTTC
cdr3_aa: CSVSRGTGNNEQFF

clone_size: NA
v_call: TRBV30
j_call: TRBJ1-2
d_call: TRBD1
cdr3_nt: TGTGCCTGGAGATGGACAGGTCGGGGCTACACCTTC
cdr3_aa: CAWRWTGRGYTF

clone_size: NA
v_call: TRBV5-6
j_call: TRBJ1-5
d_call: NA
cdr3_nt: TGTGCCAGCAGCGCTTATTTAAACACGGGGGAGACGCAGCCCCAGCATTTT
cdr3_aa: CASSAYLNTGETQPQHF

clone_size: NA
v_call: TRBV28
j_call: TRBJ1-2
d_call: NA
cdr3_nt: TGTGCCAGCAGTACCCTCGACTCCTCACTAAAAGATGGCTACACCTTC
cdr3_aa: CASSTLDSSLKDGYTF

clone_size: NA
v_call: TRBV28
j_call: TRBJ1-5
d_call: TRBD1
cdr3_nt: TGTGCCAGCAGCCGAGGGACAGGGAGGGGGAGGGTCCTTAGCAATCAGCCCCAGCATTTT
cdr3_aa: CASSRGTGRGRVLSNQPQHF

clone_size: NA
v_call: TRBV27
j_call: TRBJ1-2
d_call: TRBD1
cdr3_nt: TGTGCCAGCAGTTCAGGACAGGGGGGCTATGGCTACACCTTC
cdr3_aa: CASSSGQGGYGYTF

clone_size: NA
v_call: TRBV5-6
j_call: TRBJ2-3
d_call: NA
cdr3_nt: TGTGCCAGCAGCTTTCCAGGTTCGACAGATACGCAGTATTTT
cdr3_aa: CASSFPGSTDTQYF

clone_size: NA
v_call: TRBV3-1/TRBV3-2
j_call: TRBJ1-1
d_call: TRBD1
cdr3_nt: TGTGCCAGCAGCCCGCCACGACAGGGTTGGAACACTGAAGCTTTCTTT
cdr3_aa: CASSPPRQGWNTEAFF

clone_size: NA
v_call: TRBV6-5
j_call: TRBJ2-7
d_call: NA
cdr3_nt: TGTGCCAGCAGTTACTCTTGGCAGGGGACCTACGAGCAGTACTTC
cdr3_aa: CASSYSWQGTYEQYF

clone_size: NA
v_call: TRBV5-1
j_call: TRBJ2-7
d_call: TRBD1
cdr3_nt: TGCGCCAGCAGCTTGGGACAGGGCCCCCTCGCCTACGAGCAGTACTTC
cdr3_aa: CASSLGQGPLAYEQYF

clone_size: NA
v_call: TRBV25-1
j_call: TRBJ1-5
d_call: TRBD1
cdr3_nt: TGTGCCAGCAGTGGGTTAGACCGGGACAGGAATTATAATCAGCCCCAGCATTTT
cdr3_aa: CASSGLDRDRNYNQPQHF

clone_size: NA
v_call: TRBV7-9
j_call: TRBJ2-5
d_call: TRBD1
cdr3_nt: TGTGCCAGCAGCTTCGGACAGGGAGGCCAAGAGACCCAGTACTTC
cdr3_aa: CASSFGQGGQETQYF